This T cell receptor (delta chain) is from a study of Vδ1+ human thymocytes. Regarding the study as a whole: Thymic TRG and TRD repertoires appeared highly polyclonal. The authors advised highly purified populations and single-cell validation. Unlike peripheral blood Vdelta1+ controls, thymic delta-chain sequences included approximately 21% Vdelta2 and few Vdelta3.

After alphabeta T cell depletion, CD3+ Vdelta1+ Vdelta2- thymocytes were sorted. Trimming took 1 base from V and 10 from J; bases not matched to a gene: 12. Germline V gives CDR1 TSWWSYY, CDR2 QGS. The CDR3 spans 15 residues. A remark on this clone: The antigen remains unidentified.

Sequences come from RNA converted to cDNA by reverse transcription. CDR3 amplicons came from multiplex PCR with pooled V-gene forward and constant-region reverse primers. TCRdb reran clone calling via CATT on the multiplex PCR reads. This table holds roughly 50,000 delta-chain clones, less than 20% found once. The chain combines TRDV1 with TRDJ1; TRDD3 matches 7 bases. The sequence derives from a boy in the first two years of life who had congenital heart surgery. Sequenced material: Vdelta1+ gamma-delta thymocytes from the thymus. Subset given: FACS-sorted CD3+ TCRalphabeta- TCRVdelta1+ TCRVdelta2- thymocytes. The CDR3 DNA follows: TGTGCTCTTGGGGAACATTCCTTAGCGGGGATATTACTCATCTTT. As protein: CALGEHSLAGILLIF.